The sequence of this T cell receptor (beta chain) was determined in a study of blood T cells in healthy people across ages. The second PCR ran roughly 6 to 11 cycles with a sample-barcoded 5' primer and J-beta primers. A template-switch adaptor with 12 random nucleotides tagged each cDNA molecule. Every sample gave at least 3 million paired-end reads containing CDR3. TCRdb re-called the 5' RACE reads with MiXCR, one entry per CDR3 protein. The repertoire holds roughly 2 million distinct CDR3 sequences, with roughly 49% as singletons. Trimming took 0 bases from V and 4 from J, leaving 13 bases between them. The CDR3 covers 16 residues. CDR1 and CDR2 (germline): LGHNA, YSLEER. There are a few counts of this clonotype.

The rearrangement joins TRBV4-3 to TRBJ1-5; tentative D call: TRBD1 (5 bases). The sample taken for sequencing was blood. The sequence was collected from a woman in her 40s in good health. CDR3 sequence reads: CASSQDPIGANQPQHF. CDR3 coding DNA: TGCGCCAGCAGCCAAGATCCCATAGGGGCAAATCAGCCCCAGCATTTT.